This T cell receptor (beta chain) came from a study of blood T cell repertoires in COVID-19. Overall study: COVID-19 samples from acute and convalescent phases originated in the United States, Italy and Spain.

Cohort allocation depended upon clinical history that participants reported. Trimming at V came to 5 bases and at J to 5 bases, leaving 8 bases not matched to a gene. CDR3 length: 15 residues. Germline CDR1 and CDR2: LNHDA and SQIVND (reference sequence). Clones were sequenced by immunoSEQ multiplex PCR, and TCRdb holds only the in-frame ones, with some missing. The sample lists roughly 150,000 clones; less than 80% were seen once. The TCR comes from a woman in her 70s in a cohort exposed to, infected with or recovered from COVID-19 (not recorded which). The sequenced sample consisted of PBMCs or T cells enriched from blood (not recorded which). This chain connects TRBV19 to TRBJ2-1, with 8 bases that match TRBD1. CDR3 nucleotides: TGTGCCAGTAGTCCGATTTCGGACAGGGACAATGAGCAGTTCTTC. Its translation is CASSPISDRDNEQFF.